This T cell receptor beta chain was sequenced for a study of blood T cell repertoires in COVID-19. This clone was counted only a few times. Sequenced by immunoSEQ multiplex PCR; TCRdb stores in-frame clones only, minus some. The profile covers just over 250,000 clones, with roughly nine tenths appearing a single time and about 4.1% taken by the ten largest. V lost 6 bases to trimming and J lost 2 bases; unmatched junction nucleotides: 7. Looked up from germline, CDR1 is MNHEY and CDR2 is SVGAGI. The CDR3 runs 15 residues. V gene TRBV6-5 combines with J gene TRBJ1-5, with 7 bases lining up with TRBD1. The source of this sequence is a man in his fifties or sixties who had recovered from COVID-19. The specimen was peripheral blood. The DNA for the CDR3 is TGTGCCAGCAGCTCAGACAGGGTGGGCAATCAGCCCCAGCATTTT. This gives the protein CASSSDRVGNQPQHF.